This TCR beta chain originates from a study of blood T cell repertoires in COVID-19. Study context: COVID-19 samples from acute and convalescent phases originated in the United States, Italy and Spain. In each case, the material was cDNA or gDNA derived from T cells, B-cell-depleted T cells, or PBMCs.

The CDR3 spans 12 residues. Per the germline V gene, CDR1 is MNHEY and CDR2 is SVGAGI. Trimming stripped 8 bases from V and 7 bases from J, with 14 bases between. Original handling: Scientists estimated how many nucleated cells there were by amplifying reference gene primers. Sequenced by immunoSEQ multiplex PCR; TCRdb stores in-frame clones only, minus some. D and trimming come from the DNA, and the V and J calls and clone size come from that table. The repertoire has about 180,000 clones, approximately 84% of them found once; the top ten carry around 14%. The V and J genes are TRBV6-5 and TRBJ1-2; a possible D gene is TRBD1 (6 bases). The TCR was taken from a man aged 18 to 30 with active or convalescent COVID-19. Sequencing was done on a sample of peripheral blood. Written as DNA, the CDR3 is TGTGCCAGCGCTAGGCAGGGGACTGGCTACACCTTC. It is translated as CASARQGTGYTF.